The next 16 T cell receptor beta chains were all read from a single sample in a study of regulatory T cells in long-lasting Graves disease. The authors built TCR beta libraries using iRepertoire HTBI primers and Arm-PCR of CDR3 regions. TCRdb re-called the multiplex PCR reads through MiXCR, storing one row per CDR3 protein. The top ten clones hold around a sixth of a sample with fewer than 650,000 distinct CDR3 sequences, around 15% of them seen once. Time point meaning: newly diagnosed GD, antithyroid drugs for less than 3 months. PBMC-extracted RNA yielded the TCR library. These same records also appear under a second study, on T cells in Graves' hyperthyroidism and ophthalmopathy.

The sample in question was peripheral blood mononuclear cells (PBMCs), obtained at new diagnosis, from a patient treated with antithyroid drugs. These receptors all stem from a woman aged 30 to 39 with Graves disease.

This clonotype was counted between two and nine times. This rearrangement joins TRBV3-1 to TRBJ1-4, with 10 bases fitting TRBD1. The germline V gene has CDR1 LGHDT and CDR2 YNNKEL (reference sequence). This CDR3 comprises 15 residues. V lost 4 bases to trimming and J lost 6 bases; unmatched junction nucleotides: 5. DNA for the CDR3: TGTGCCAGCAGCCTGACCGGGACAGGGGATGAAAAACTGTTTTTT. This gives the protein CASSLTGTGDEKLFF.

This clonotype has at least ten counts. The chain is built from TRBV28 and TRBJ2-7; 7 nucleotides line up with TRBD2. There are 17 residues in the CDR3. Trimming removed 2 bases from V and 0 bases from J; junction bases left unmatched: 10. The germline gives CDR1 MDHEN, CDR2 SYDVKM. The CDR3, as DNA: TGTGCCAGCAGTTTAAGGTCCCTACTAGCGACCTCCTACGAGCAGTACTTC. Residues: CASSLRSLLATSYEQYF.

The V gene is TRBV20-1, the J gene TRBJ2-3; D may correspond to TRBD1 or TRBD2 (5 bases each). The germline V gene has CDR1 DFQATT and CDR2 SNEGSKA (reference sequence). The V end lost 4 bases, the J end lost 6 bases, and 11 bases lay between the germline ends. CDR3 length equals 12 residues. In nucleotides, the CDR3 is TGCAGTGCTACCGCCGGGGCCGATACGCAGTATTTT. The encoded protein is CSATAGADTQYF.

This clonotype has at least ten counts. V is TRBV5-1 and J is TRBJ1-5; D is perhaps TRBD1 (5 bases). The V and J ends lost 4 bases and 3 bases respectively, with 17 bases between them. CDR3 length: 16 residues. From germline, CDR1 is SGHRS and CDR2 YFSETQ. CDR3 sequence reads: CASSPGTADNNQPQHF. The CDR3 DNA follows: TGCGCCAGCAGCCCAGGGACGGCTGACAACAATCAGCCCCAGCATTTT.

The gene calls are TRBV6-1 and TRBJ2-1; 10 nucleotides match TRBD2. V was pared by 10 bases and J by 6 bases, with 15 bases of the junction left unmatched. The germline V gene has CDR1 MNHNS and CDR2 SASEGT. This CDR3 is built from 16 residues. The CDR3 DNA sequence: TGTGCCACCAAAGTTCCACTAGCGGGACGTCTCAATGAGCAGTTCTTC. This translates into CATKVPLAGRLNEQFF.

The table lists this clonotype with a few counts. The genes are TRBV2 and TRBJ1-6; 7 bases line up with TRBD1. With V trimmed by 9 bases and J by 8 bases, 13 bases remained unmatched. This CDR3 comprises 15 residues. CDR1 and CDR2 from the germline V gene are SNHLY and FYNNEI. This CDR3 is CARRDRSLGHSPLHF. In nucleotides, the CDR3 is TGTGCCAGGAGGGACAGATCGTTGGGACATTCACCCCTCCACTTT.

This clonotype was seen ten or more times. The chain combines TRBV6-1 with TRBJ2-7, with 7 positions matching TRBD1. The CDR3 sequence is 13 residues long. V lost 6 bases, J lost 3 bases, and 5 bases stayed unmatched. Looked up from germline, CDR1 is MNHNS and CDR2 is SASEGT. The chain's CDR3 is CASSLDRVYEQYF. CDR3 bases: TGTGCCAGCAGCCTCGACAGGGTCTACGAGCAGTACTTC.

This clonotype was detected many times. One end of the junction fails to match germline, which may point to a read error. This chain joins TRBV12-3 or TRBV12-4 and TRBJ1-2, with 7 positions matching TRBD1. The CDR3 is 16 amino acids. The CDR3 coding sequence is TGTGCCAGCAGTTTAAGGGACAGACACGACCCCAATGGGTACACCTTC. Its translation is CASSLRDRHDPNGYTF.

Many counts were recorded for this clonotype. This chain links TRBV11-2 with TRBJ2-2, with TRBD1 matching over 7 bases. The germline V gene encodes CDR1 SGHAT and CDR2 FQNNGV. V was clipped by 1 base and J by 3 bases; unmatched bases: 2. CDR3 length: 15 amino acids. The CDR3 sequence: CASSLGQGHTGELFF. DNA for the CDR3: TGTGCCAGCAGCTTAGGACAGGGTCACACCGGGGAGCTGTTTTTT. The complete variable domain, with remaining parts taken from reference TRBV11-2 and TRBJ2-2, reads EAGVAQSPRYKIIEKRQSVAFWCNPISGHATLYWYQQILGQGPKLLIQFQNNGVVDDSQLPKDRFSAERLKGVDSTLKIQPAKLEDSAVYLCASSLGQGHTGELFFGEGSRLTVL.

This clonotype was detected a few times. This chain connects TRBV27 to TRBJ2-1, with D unclear. V was cut by 1 base and J by 0 bases, with 13 bases left in between. The CDR3 loop spans 17 amino acids. Looked up from germline, CDR1 is MNHEY and CDR2 is SMNVEV (reference sequence). The chain's CDR3 is CASSLYPPRPSYNEQFF. CDR3 DNA: TGTGCCAGCAGTTTATACCCGCCCCGTCCCTCCTACAATGAGCAGTTCTTC.

V usage is TRBV6-2 or TRBV6-3 and J usage is TRBJ2-1, with TRBD2 identical over 9 bases. The CDR3 runs 18 residues. Per germline, CDR1 MNHEY and CDR2 SVGEGT. After removal of 2 bases from V and 6 bases from J, the junction contained 14 bases not matched to a gene. This CDR3 reads CASSYLGQLGLALNEQFF. CDR3 DNA sequence: TGTGCCAGCAGTTACCTCGGCCAACTGGGACTAGCTCTCAATGAGCAGTTCTTC.

In this sample, this clonotype turned up many times. The V gene is TRBV6-2 or TRBV6-3, the J gene TRBJ2-1; maybe TRBD2 (6 bases). The V end was cut by 6 bases, the J end by 2 bases, with 29 bases between. This CDR3 is 20 amino acids long. Germline assignment: CDR1 MNHEY and CDR2 SVGEGT. The CDR3: CASRTSRFSLALGAYNEQFF. In DNA, the CDR3 is TGTGCCAGCAGGACCTCTAGGTTCTCTCTAGCGTTGGGTGCCTACAATGAGCAGTTCTTC.

This clonotype was counted a few times. The chain carries TRBV7-3 and TRBJ2-5; 11 bases align to TRBD1. The CDR3 loop spans 15 amino acids. Germline V CDR1 and CDR2: SGHTA, FQGTGA. V was clipped by 4 bases and J by 4 bases; unmatched bases: 5. The CDR3 region has the DNA TGTGCCAGCAGCTCCACCGGGACAGGGGGAGAGACCCAGTACTTC. Translated: CASSSTGTGGETQYF.

This clonotype was found many times. The V and J genes are TRBV7-2 and TRBJ1-1; D uncertain. Germline-derived CDR1 and CDR2 are SGHTA and FQGNSA. The CDR3 sequence is 14 residues long. V lost 6 bases and J lost 2, with 13 bases in between. This chain's CDR3 is CASRSRAVNTEAFF. CDR3 bases: TGTGCCAGCAGGAGTCGGGCAGTAAACACTGAAGCTTTCTTT.

This clonotype has just a few counts. The chain is built from TRBV20-1 and TRBJ1-2, with D possibly being TRBD1 (6 bases). The CDR3 extends over 14 amino acids. Trimming cost V 6 bases and J 9 bases, with 23 bases left between them. Germline CDR1 and CDR2: DFQATT and SNEGSKA (reference sequence). The CDR3 sequence is CSAPYELGGYSYTF. The CDR3 DNA reads as TGCAGTGCGCCGTACGAGCTAGGGGGGTATAGCTACACCTTC.

This clonotype occurred many times. A junction end diverges from the germline sequence, so it may reflect a read error. CDR3 nucleotides: TGTGCCAGCAGTGAACAGGGGAATTCACCCCTCCACTTT. Its translation is CASSEQGNSPLHF. The V gene is TRBV10-2, the J gene TRBJ1-6; 7 bases match TRBD1. CDR1 is WSHSY and CDR2 is SAAADI in the germline V gene. The length of the CDR3 is 13 residues.